A single sample gave rise to the 31 T cell receptor beta chains below, sequenced in a study of T cells in Graves' hyperthyroidism and ophthalmopathy. The investigators amplified TCR beta CDR3 regions from RNA transcripts. During a first-round RT-PCR of the TCR CDR3, the HTBI primer set was used. TCRdb passed the multiplex PCR reads through MiXCR, listing each CDR3 protein once. The table records around 50,000 distinct CDR3 sequences, roughly 50% of them present only once. The sequencing sample was made of blood. These receptors originate from a woman between 50 and 59 years old with Graves' ophthalmopathy.

This clonotype appeared many times. The chain has TRBV6-5 and TRBJ2-7, with D hard to call. V was trimmed by 2 bases and J by 7 bases, leaving 6 bases between them. The CDR3 consists of 11 residues. Per germline, CDR1 MNHEY and CDR2 SVGAGI. CDR3 sequence reads: CASSYVGEQYF. Written as DNA, the CDR3 is TGTGCCAGCAGTTACGTGGGTGAGCAGTACTTC.

This chain joins TRBV2 and TRBJ1-1; TRBD1 is a possible D gene (6 bases). This CDR3 region has 13 residues. The V gene lost 6 bases and the J gene lost 10 bases, with 18 bases spanning the gap. Germline CDR1 reads SNHLY; CDR2 reads FYNNEI. The CDR3 sequence is CASSRGTGGGAFF. DNA for the CDR3: TGTGCCAGCAGCAGGGGCACGGGGGGGGGAGCTTTCTTT.

This clonotype was seen repeatedly, ten times or more. J is TRBJ1-5 and V is TRBV5-1; D is unclear. The germline V gene has CDR1 SGHRS and CDR2 YFSETQ. V was trimmed by 1 base and J by 0 bases, leaving 14 bases between them. CDR3 size: 17 residues. The CDR3 DNA follows: TGCGCCAGCAGCTTGACGGTGCTGAGTGGTAGCAATCAGCCCCAGCATTTT. Amino acid sequence: CASSLTVLSGSNQPQHF.

The chain joins TRBV18 to TRBJ2-3, with a tentative D call TRBD2 (6 bases). Germline V lookup: CDR1 KGHSH, CDR2 LQKENI. The V end was cut by 4 bases, the J end by 1 base, with 15 bases between. The CDR3 is made up of 16 amino acids. CDR3 DNA sequence: TGTGCCAGCTCACTAGTAGGTGGAGGGGGCACAGATACGCAGTATTTT. Translated: CASSLVGGGGTDTQYF. The full variable domain, its missing parts supplied by reference TRBV18 and TRBJ2-3, is NAGVMQNPRHLVRRRGQEARLRCSPMKGHSHVYWYRQLPEEGLKFMVYLQKENIIDESGMPKERFSAEFPKEGPSILRIQQVVRGDSAAYFCASSLVGGGGTDTQYFGPGTRLTVL.

The chain has TRBV7-7 and TRBJ2-5, with a possible D match to TRBD2 (7 bases). Germline V lookup: CDR1 SSHAT, CDR2 FNYEAQ (reference sequence). V lost 1 base and J 5 bases, leaving 11 bases between the germline ends. CDR3 length: 14 amino acids. CDR3 sequence (DNA): TGTGCCAGCAGCTTAGGCGGGGGCAGCGAGACCCAGTACTTC. Its protein is CASSLGGGSETQYF.

This clonotype came up many times. CDR3 coding DNA: TGTGCCAGCAGTTACTCGGGGGTATTCGGGGAGACCCAGTACTTC. It translates to CASSYSGVFGETQYF. The chain employs TRBV6-6 and TRBJ2-5; D is tentatively TRBD1 or TRBD2 (5 bases each). Deletions cut 0 bases from V and 5 bases from J, with 13 bases between. The CDR3 is made up of 15 amino acids. Germline lookup yields CDR1 MNHNY and CDR2 SVGAGI (reference sequence).

The CDR3: CATSEPSGRAYNEQFF. Written as DNA, the CDR3 is TGTGCCACCAGTGAACCTAGCGGGAGGGCCTACAATGAGCAGTTCTTC. This chain links TRBV24-1 with TRBJ2-1; 12 nucleotides align to TRBD2. Per germline, CDR1 KGHDR and CDR2 SFDVKD. V trimming: 4 bases; J trimming: 2 bases; junction bases outside the gene matches: 2. The CDR3 runs to 16 residues.

This rearrangement joins TRBV2 to TRBJ2-7; a weak D match, TRBD1 (6 bases). Germline assignment: CDR1 SNHLY and CDR2 FYNNEI. Trimming cost V 6 bases and J 0 bases, with 15 bases left between them. The CDR3 sequence is 15 residues long. The CDR3 here is CASSDDRRNSYEQYF. CDR3 DNA sequence: TGTGCCAGCAGCGATGACAGGCGTAACTCCTACGAGCAGTACTTC.

The table lists this clonotype with many counts. The V gene is TRBV19, the J gene TRBJ2-3, with 9 bases aligning to TRBD1. In germline, CDR1 is LNHDA, CDR2 SQIVND (reference sequence). V was clipped by 5 bases and J by 1 base; unmatched bases: 4. The CDR3 has 15 amino acids. CDR3 sequence reads: CASSHRDRGTDTQYF. The CDR3 bases are TGTGCCAGTAGTCACCGGGACAGGGGCACAGATACGCAGTATTTT.

The CDR3, as DNA: TGTGCCAGCAGCTCCCGGACAGGGGTCGGTGAGCAGTACTTC. Its translation: CASSSRTGVGEQYF. The rearrangement uses TRBV3-1 and TRBJ2-7, with 9 bases identical to TRBD1. Germline trimming cut 5 bases from V and 7 bases from J; bases unmatched to any gene: 9. This CDR3 is built from 14 residues. Per germline, CDR1 LGHDT and CDR2 YNNKEL (reference sequence).

This clonotype was counted at least ten times. The V and J genes are TRBV30 and TRBJ1-5; 9 nucleotides line up with TRBD1. V was pared by 3 bases and J by 0 bases, with 6 bases of the junction left unmatched. This CDR3 region has 16 residues. The V gene's germline CDR1 is GTSNPN and CDR2 SVGIG (reference sequence). CDR3 in amino acids: CAWREQGALSNQPQHF. CDR3 nucleotide sequence: TGTGCCTGGAGGGAACAGGGGGCGCTTAGCAATCAGCCCCAGCATTTT.

The V and J genes are TRBV5-4 and TRBJ1-2, with D unclear. The CDR3 contains 15 residues. V shed 0 bases and J shed 4 bases, with 13 bases lying between them. Germline V gives CDR1 SGHNT, CDR2 YYREEE (reference sequence). CDR3: CASSLEKGEVYGYTF. CDR3 coding DNA: TGTGCCAGCAGCTTGGAGAAGGGAGAAGTCTATGGCTACACCTTC.

This clonotype was observed many times. J is TRBJ2-5 and V is TRBV6-6, with TRBD2 identical over 8 bases. Trimming at V came to 7 bases and at J to 2 bases, leaving 15 bases not matched to a gene. This CDR3 region has 17 residues. Germline CDR1 and CDR2: MNHNY and SVGAGI (reference sequence). The DNA for the CDR3 is TGTGCCAGCACCAGGATGGGCGGGAGGTCCTTACAAGAGACCCAGTACTTC. This encodes CASTRMGGRSLQETQYF.

There are many counts of this clonotype. This chain links TRBV7-9 with TRBJ2-3; D is unresolved. Per the germline V gene, CDR1 is SEHNR and CDR2 is FQNEAQ (reference sequence). The V end was cut by 7 bases, the J end by 0 bases, with 5 bases between. This CDR3 region has 12 residues. For the CDR3, the DNA is TGTGCCAGCACCCGGAGCACAGATACGCAGTATTTT. Amino acids: CASTRSTDTQYF.

This clonotype was seen repeatedly, ten times or more. This chain uses TRBV19 with TRBJ1-1, with 7 bases aligning to TRBD1. Germline V gene data show CDR1 as LNHDA and CDR2 as SQIVND (reference sequence). Germline trimming cut 6 bases from V and 11 bases from J; bases unmatched to any gene: 9. The CDR3 runs 12 residues. The DNA of the CDR3 is TGTGCCAGTAGCGAAATAGGGGGCTCGGCTTTCTTT. This encodes CASSEIGGSAFF.

This clonotype was found many times. A clone one base away is much larger, so this may be a read error. The V gene is TRBV7-8, the J gene TRBJ1-2, with 10 bases identical to TRBD1. Trimming at V came to 3 bases and at J to 4 bases, leaving 2 bases not matched to a gene. Per the germline V gene, CDR1 is SGHVS and CDR2 is FQNEAQ. CDR3 length: 14 residues. In nucleotides, the CDR3 is TGTGCCAGCAGCTTGGACAGGGGGGCCTATGGCTACACCTTC. This gives the protein CASSLDRGAYGYTF.

Notes on this clonotype: This CDR3 is missing its conserved last phenylalanine or tryptophan, likely due to a read error. The chain has TRBV7-2 and TRBJ2-3; D unresolved. V lost 9 bases and J 2 bases, leaving 9 bases between the germline ends. Germline V gives CDR1 SGHTA, CDR2 FQGNSA. The CDR3 spans 12 residues. The CDR3: CASGGDTDTQYL. The CDR3 DNA sequence: TGTGCCAGTGGTGGAGACACAGATACGCAGTATCTT.

This clonotype was counted a single time. This sequence joins TRBV6-1 and TRBJ1-1; tentatively, D is TRBD1 (5 bases). CDR1 is MNHNS, CDR2 SASEGT, per germline. The V end was cut by 5 bases, the J end by 1 base, with 8 bases between. This CDR3 comprises 13 residues. The DNA of the CDR3 is TGTGCCAGCAGTAGGGGCACGAACACTGAAGCTTTCTTT. This translates into CASSRGTNTEAFF.

The rearrangement links TRBV5-5 to TRBJ1-5; 10 bases are shared with TRBD1. Germline CDR1 and CDR2: SGHKS and YYEKEE (reference sequence). The CDR3 sequence is 16 residues long. V was clipped by 2 bases and J by 1 base; unmatched bases: 3. CDR3 protein: CASSFGTGVSNQPQHF. The DNA of the CDR3 is TGTGCCAGCAGCTTCGGGACAGGGGTCAGCAATCAGCCCCAGCATTTT.

The rearrangement links TRBV19 to TRBJ2-5, with TRBD2 matching over 16 bases. CDR1 is LNHDA and CDR2 is SQIVND in the germline V gene (reference sequence). The CDR3 length is 16 residues. After removal of 4 bases from V and 4 bases from J, the junction contained 3 bases not matched to a gene. In DNA form, the CDR3 reads TGTGCCAGTAGTAAGGGACTAGCGGGAGGGGGAGAGACCCAGTACTTC. The encoded protein is CASSKGLAGGGETQYF.

In this sample, this clonotype turned up many times. The chain joins TRBV7-2 to TRBJ2-7; 10 bases agree with TRBD1. V lost 6 bases, J lost 1 base, and 3 bases stayed unmatched. Germline-derived CDR1 and CDR2 are SGHTA and FQGNSA. The CDR3 totals 14 residues. CDR3 sequence reads: CASRRGQGSYEQYF. The CDR3 DNA is TGTGCCAGCAGGCGGGGACAGGGGTCCTACGAGCAGTACTTC.

This clonotype appeared once. The conserved final phenylalanine or tryptophan is absent from the CDR3, which likely points to a read error. The chain has TRBV20-1 and TRBJ2-3, with 8 bases aligning to TRBD2. Germline lookup yields CDR1 DFQATT and CDR2 SNEGSKA (reference sequence). After removal of 7 bases from V and 2 bases from J, the junction contained 5 bases not matched to a gene. The CDR3 consists of 13 residues. For the CDR3, the DNA is TGCAGTGGCGGGGGGCGGAACACAGATACGCAGTATCTT. As protein: CSGGGRNTDTQYL.

In this sample, this clonotype turned up many times. The V call is TRBV9, the J call TRBJ2-7, with D perhaps matching TRBD1 (7 bases). Deletions cut 4 bases from V and 6 bases from J, with 14 bases between. Germline lookup yields CDR1 SGDLS and CDR2 YYNGEE. The CDR3 consists of 13 residues. Here the CDR3 reads CASSFTGEAEQYF. CDR3 nucleotides: TGTGCCAGCAGCTTCACAGGGGAGGCCGAGCAGTACTTC.

Points on this clonotype: A much larger clone differs from this one at a single base, so this may be a read error. V usage is TRBV12-3 or TRBV12-4 and J usage is TRBJ1-3; possible D gene TRBD1, 6 bases. The CDR3 totals 15 residues. V was trimmed by 7 bases and J by 2 bases, leaving 15 bases between them. CDR3 coding DNA: TGTGCCAGCACCTCCGACAGGTACCCTGGAAACACCATATATTTT. This gives the protein CASTSDRYPGNTIYF.

A note on this clonotype: This likely comes from a read error, as the CDR3 has no conserved phenylalanine or tryptophan at its end. The chain links TRBV29-1 to TRBJ2-2; 7 positions agree with TRBD1. Germline V gene lookup returns CDR1 SQVTM and CDR2 ANQGSEA. Germline trimming cut 0 bases from V and 2 bases from J; bases unmatched to any gene: 3. The CDR3 is made up of 15 amino acids. The chain's CDR3 is CSVEDRGTNTGELFV. The CDR3 region has the DNA TGCAGCGTTGAAGACAGGGGGACCAACACCGGGGAGCTGTTTGTT.

Comment on this clonotype: One end of the junction varies from germline; a read error may be responsible. This chain joins TRBV5-1 and TRBJ2-3; 8 bases are shared with TRBD2. The germline CDR1 and CDR2 sequences are SGHRS and YFSETQ. The CDR3 is made up of 14 amino acids. CDR3 DNA sequence: TGTGCCAGCAGCTTGGGACTAGTCCTTGGTACGCAGTATTTT. This translates into CASSLGLVLGTQYF.

The J gene is TRBJ1-5, the V gene TRBV18; TRBD1 might be the D (6 bases). The CDR3 sequence is 15 residues long. The V end lost 6 bases, the J end lost 4 bases, and 16 bases lay between the germline ends. In germline, CDR1 is KGHSH, CDR2 LQKENI. The CDR3 loop reads CASSDAGTRNQPQHF. CDR3 nucleotide sequence: TGTGCCAGCTCGGACGCCGGGACACGAAATCAGCCCCAGCATTTT.

This clonotype was recorded once. Its ends do not fully match the called genes, so a read error is possible. This rearrangement joins TRBV7-8 to TRBJ2-3; D remains ambiguous. This CDR3 spans 14 amino acids. Germline CDR1 SGHVS, CDR2 FQNEAQ. CDR3 amino acids: CASSLLGTTDTQYF. The CDR3, as DNA: TGTGCCAGCAGCTTATTGGGCACCACAGATACGCAATATTTT.

As to this clonotype: A much larger clone lies a single base off, so this may be a read error. The gene calls are TRBV4-1 and TRBJ2-2; 8 bases are shared with TRBD2. The germline V gene encodes CDR1 MGHRA and CDR2 YSYEKL. The CDR3 runs 16 residues. The CDR3 DNA follows: TGCGCCAACAGCCAAGGAGCGGGAGTAGGGACCGGGGAGCTGTTTTTT. Residues: CANSQGAGVGTGELFF.

V is TRBV12-3 or TRBV12-4 and J is TRBJ1-2; possible D gene TRBD1, 5 bases. V lost 6 bases and J 8 bases, leaving 16 bases between the germline ends. The CDR3 totals 13 residues. CDR3 nucleotide sequence: TGTGCCAGCAGGAGGACTGGGGGAATGGGCTACACCTTC. This translates into CASRRTGGMGYTF.

This clonotype was recorded at least ten times. The CDR3 coding sequence is TGTGCCAGCAGCTTACGCCCCACCCCCAGTTCCGAGACCCAGTACTTC. This sequence encodes CASSLRPTPSSETQYF. V and J are TRBV13 and TRBJ2-5, with unresolved D. Per the germline V gene, CDR1 is PRHDT and CDR2 is FYEKMQ (reference sequence). There are 16 residues in the CDR3. V lost 2 bases to trimming and J lost 5 bases, with 18 bases between them.